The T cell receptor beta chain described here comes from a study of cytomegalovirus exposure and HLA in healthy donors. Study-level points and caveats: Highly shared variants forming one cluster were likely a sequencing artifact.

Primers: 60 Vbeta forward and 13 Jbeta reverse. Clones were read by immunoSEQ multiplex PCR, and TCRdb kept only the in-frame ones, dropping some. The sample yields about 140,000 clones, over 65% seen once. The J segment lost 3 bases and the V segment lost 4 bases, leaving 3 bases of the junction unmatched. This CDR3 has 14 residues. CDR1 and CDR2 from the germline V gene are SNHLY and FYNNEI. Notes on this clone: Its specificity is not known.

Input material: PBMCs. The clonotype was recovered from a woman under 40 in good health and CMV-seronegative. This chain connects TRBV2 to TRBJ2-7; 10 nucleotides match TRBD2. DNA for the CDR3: TGTGCCAGCAGTGTAGGACTAGCGGACTACGAGCAGTACTTC. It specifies CASSVGLADYEQYF. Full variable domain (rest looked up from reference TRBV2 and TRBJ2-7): EPEVTQTPSHQVTQMGQEVILRCVPISNHLYFYWYRQILGQKVEFLVSFYNNEISEKSEIFDDQFSVERPDGSNFTLKIRSTKLEDSAMYFCASSVGLADYEQYFGPGTRLTVT.